What follows are 32 T cell receptor beta chains derived from one specimen sequenced in a study of blood T cell repertoires in COVID-19. Using immunoSEQ multiplex PCR, the repertoire was profiled, and TCRdb retains in-frame clones only, with some absent. The top ten clones hold roughly 8.6% of a sample with roughly 250,000 clones, around 82% of them seen once. The sequencing sample was made of peripheral blood. The receptor source for this set is a human donor in a cohort sampled during active COVID-19.

The chain has TRBV5-1 and TRBJ1-1; D is unclear. CDR3 size: 14 residues. Germline loops: CDR1 SGHRS, CDR2 YFSETQ. Between the trimmed V and J ends, which lost 4 bases and 0 bases, there was a span of 10 bases. CDR3: CASSVDGVNTEAFF. The CDR3 DNA follows: TGCGCCAGCAGCGTGGACGGTGTGAACACTGAAGCTTTCTTT.

The chain uses TRBV9 and TRBJ2-1; TRBD2 matches at 7 bases. This CDR3 is 16 amino acids long. The junction had 7 bases not matched to a gene; V was cut back by 4 bases and J by 0 bases. The V gene's germline CDR1 is SGDLS and CDR2 YYNGEE. As DNA, the CDR3 is TGTGCCAGCAGCCCAAAAGCGGGAAGCTCCTACAATGAGCAGTTCTTC. Translating it yields CASSPKAGSSYNEQFF.

V is TRBV3-1 (or the pseudogene TRBV3-2) and J is TRBJ1-4; TRBD1 might be the D (5 bases). Trimming pared 0 bases from V and 3 bases from J, leaving 8 bases between. CDR1 and CDR2 (germline): LGHDT, YNNKEL (reference sequence). The CDR3 has 15 residues. For the CDR3, the DNA is TGTGCCAGCAGCCAAGAGACAGCCGCTAATGAAAAACTGTTTTTT. It specifies CASSQETAANEKLFF.

The rearrangement links TRBV18 to TRBJ2-4, with D possibly TRBD2 on 6 matching bases. Germline V CDR1 and CDR2: KGHSH, LQKENI. The V end lost 3 bases, the J end lost 7 bases, and 19 bases lay between the germline ends. This CDR3 spans 16 amino acids. The CDR3 region is CASSPGIAGFGNIQYF. As DNA, the CDR3 is TGTGCCAGCTCACCGGGGATTGCGGGGTTTGGGAACATTCAGTACTTC.

V usage is TRBV19 and J usage is TRBJ2-2; perhaps TRBD2 as D (6 bases). Per germline, CDR1 LNHDA and CDR2 SQIVND (reference sequence). This CDR3 is 12 amino acids long. V gave up 9 bases and J gave up 6 bases, with 11 bases separating them. For the CDR3, the DNA is TGTGCCAGCGTCCCTAGCGCCGGGGAGCTGTTTTTT. Amino acids: CASVPSAGELFF. Filled out from reference TRBV19 and TRBJ2-2, the complete variable domain reads DGGITQSPKYLFRKEGQNVTLSCEQNLNHDAMYWYRQDPGQGLRLIYYSQIVNDFQKGDIAEGYSVSREKKESFPLTVTSAQKNPTAFYLCASVPSAGELFFGEGSRLTVL.

The chain uses TRBV6-2 or TRBV6-3 and TRBJ2-2; a possible D gene is TRBD2 (6 bases). Trimming removed 2 bases at V and 3 bases at J, with 10 bases between. The CDR3 has 15 amino acids. Germline assignment: CDR1 MNHEY and CDR2 SVGEGT. CDR3: CASSYIPGDTGELFF. The DNA for the CDR3 is TGTGCCAGCAGTTACATTCCGGGAGACACCGGGGAGCTGTTTTTT.

This rearrangement joins TRBV6-5 to TRBJ2-1; 10 positions agree with TRBD2. Germline values: CDR1 MNHEY, CDR2 SVGAGI. The CDR3 sequence is 14 residues long. V lost 6 bases, J lost 7 bases, and 6 bases stayed unmatched. The CDR3 DNA follows: TGTGCCAGCAGCATAGCGGGAGGATGGAATGAGCAGTTCTTC. It codes for CASSIAGGWNEQFF.

The CDR3 reads CASSLAGAGNQPQHF. Here the CDR3 DNA reads TGTGCCAGCAGTTTAGCGGGGGCTGGCAATCAGCCCCAGCATTTT. This chain connects TRBV6-6 to TRBJ1-5; D is perhaps TRBD1 (6 bases). The CDR3 is made up of 15 amino acids. The V end was cut by 4 bases, the J end by 2 bases, with 12 bases between. CDR1 is MNHNY, CDR2 SVGAGI, per germline (reference sequence).

The chain joins TRBV9 to TRBJ1-6, with D tentatively TRBD1 (5 bases). Germline V gives CDR1 SGDLS, CDR2 YYNGEE. The CDR3 runs to 14 residues. Trimming took 0 bases from V and 9 from J, leaving 10 bases between them. The CDR3 loop reads CASSVGAGVSPLHF. DNA for the CDR3: TGTGCCAGCAGCGTAGGGGCGGGGGTTTCACCCCTCCACTTT.

The chain recombines TRBV5-1 with TRBJ2-3; TRBD1 matches at 8 bases. This CDR3 contains 14 residues. Looked up from germline, CDR1 is SGHRS and CDR2 is YFSETQ. The V gene end was trimmed by 7 bases and the J gene end by 3 bases; junction bases not matched to a gene: 7. This CDR3 is CASEETGGTDTQYF. CDR3 nucleotide sequence: TGCGCCAGCGAGGAAACAGGGGGGACAGATACGCAGTATTTT.

The chain has TRBV15 and TRBJ1-4, with D tentatively TRBD1 (5 bases). Germline CDR1 is LNHNV and CDR2 is YYDKDF (reference sequence). Trimming took off 3 bases at V and 8 bases at J, with 19 bases between the two ends. CDR3 length equals 16 residues. CDR3 nucleotides: TGTGCCACCAGCAGGGGGACTGAGGCCCTTGGCGAAAAACTGTTTTTT. Amino acids: CATSRGTEALGEKLFF.

This clone appeared a single time. V gene TRBV4-1 combines with J gene TRBJ2-7; the match to TRBD2 covers 10 bases. The germline V gene has CDR1 MGHRA and CDR2 YSYEKL. Unmatched junction bases numbered 9, after V lost 4 bases and J lost 3 bases. This CDR3 contains 16 residues. DNA for the CDR3: TGCGCCAGCAGCCCCCTTATAGCGGGAGGTATCTACGAGCAGTACTTC. It codes for CASSPLIAGGIYEQYF.

The chain employs TRBV5-4 and TRBJ2-3; D remains ambiguous. The germline V gene has CDR1 SGHNT and CDR2 YYREEE (reference sequence). Trimming left V 4 bases short and J 0 bases short, with 15 bases between. The CDR3 runs to 16 residues. CDR3 region: CASSVGPSPSTDTQYF. CDR3 bases: TGTGCCAGCAGCGTTGGGCCCAGTCCTAGCACAGATACGCAGTATTTT.

In its sample, this clone was seen a few times. This chain uses TRBV19 with TRBJ1-2, with 8 bases identical to TRBD1. Unmatched junction bases numbered 16, after V lost 0 bases and J lost 13 bases. The CDR3 loop spans 16 amino acids. The germline V gene encodes CDR1 LNHDA and CDR2 SQIVND (reference sequence). The CDR3 loop is CASSIEGARTGSVGTF. As DNA, the CDR3 is TGTGCCAGTAGTATAGAGGGTGCTCGGACAGGGTCAGTTGGCACCTTC.

The J gene is TRBJ2-3, the V gene TRBV15, with TRBD2 matching over 12 bases. J lost 5 bases, V lost 0 bases, and 6 bases had no gene match. The CDR3 loop spans 17 amino acids. CDR1 is LNHNV, CDR2 YYDKDF, per germline (reference sequence). The CDR3 is CATSREILAGGGDTQYF. The DNA for the CDR3 is TGTGCCACCAGCAGAGAGATACTAGCGGGAGGTGGAGATACGCAGTATTTT.

In DNA, the CDR3 is TGTGCCATCAGTGAAGGTCTGGTAGCGGGAGTCGTCGAGCAGTACTTC. Translation gives CAISEGLVAGVVEQYF. The rearrangement uses TRBV10-3 and TRBJ2-7; 9 positions match TRBD2. The CDR3 contains 16 residues. Germline V gives CDR1 ENHRY, CDR2 SYGVKD. V dropped 3 bases and J dropped 6; count of bases not matched to a gene: 12.

V is TRBV5-1 and J is TRBJ2-1; TRBD2 matches at 7 bases. The CDR3 runs to 17 residues. Trimming removed 1 base from V and 2 bases from J; junction bases left unmatched: 9. In germline, CDR1 is SGHRS, CDR2 YFSETQ. The CDR3 sequence: CASSLRRGGGTYNEQFF. DNA of the CDR3: TGCGCCAGCAGCTTGAGGAGGGGCGGGGGTACCTACAATGAGCAGTTCTTC.

The gene calls are TRBV6-2 or TRBV6-3 and TRBJ2-1, with D uncertain. Germline V gene data show CDR1 as MNHEY and CDR2 as SVGEGT. Deletions cut 2 bases from V and 0 bases from J, with 5 bases between. The CDR3 contains 14 residues. The CDR3: CASSYGFSYNEQFF. CDR3 nucleotide sequence: TGTGCCAGCAGTTACGGCTTCTCCTACAATGAGCAGTTCTTC.

The rearrangement uses TRBV11-2 and TRBJ2-7, with D possibly TRBD2 on 5 matching bases. This CDR3 has 15 amino acids. V dropped 3 bases and J dropped 3 bases, with 15 bases sitting between them. The germline gives CDR1 SGHAT, CDR2 FQNNGV. CDR3 bases: TGTGCCAGCAGCTTCCCTGCGGGTGTCATCTACGAGCAGTACTTC. Amino acid sequence: CASSFPAGVIYEQYF.

V is TRBV7-2 and J is TRBJ1-1; 7 positions match TRBD1. V lost 9 bases to trimming and J lost 1 base; unmatched junction nucleotides: 5. This CDR3 spans 13 amino acids. The germline CDR1 and CDR2 sequences are SGHTA and FQGNSA. The CDR3 sequence is CASLGQWNTEAFF. The CDR3, as DNA: TGTGCCAGTCTGGGACAGTGGAACACTGAAGCTTTCTTT.

In this sample, this clone turned up once. The chain employs TRBV28 and TRBJ1-1; D is ambiguous. The length of the CDR3 is 15 residues. From germline, CDR1 is MDHEN and CDR2 SYDVKM. V lost 4 bases and J 1 base, leaving 13 bases between the germline ends. This chain's CDR3 is CASSSPQATNTEAFF. For the CDR3, the DNA is TGTGCCAGCAGTTCGCCCCAGGCAACGAACACTGAAGCTTTCTTT.

The V gene is TRBV14, the J gene TRBJ2-6; no definite D call. The V end lost 5 bases, the J end lost 1 base, and 6 bases lay between the germline ends. This CDR3 comprises 14 residues. CDR1 and CDR2 from the germline V gene are SGHDN and FVKESK. The CDR3 region is CASSFQSGANVLTF. CDR3 coding DNA: TGTGCCAGCAGCTTTCAATCTGGGGCCAACGTCCTGACTTTC.

This clone was seen a few times. The rearrangement uses TRBV9 and TRBJ1-3; D unclear. Germline CDR1 is SGDLS and CDR2 is YYNGEE. V was cut by 1 base and J by 2 bases, with 16 bases left in between. CDR3 length: 17 amino acids. This chain's CDR3 is CASSVIPEGATGNTIYF. As DNA, the CDR3 is TGTGCCAGCAGCGTAATTCCGGAGGGCGCGACTGGAAACACCATATATTTT.

The chain has TRBV5-8 and TRBJ2-3; 7 positions agree with TRBD1. V dropped 5 bases and J dropped 5; count of bases not matched to a gene: 11. Germline CDR1 and CDR2: SGHTS and YDEGEE. The length of the CDR3 is 15 residues. The CDR3 loop reads CASRPNRGSGDTQYF. The CDR3, as DNA: TGTGCCAGCAGACCTAACAGGGGCTCAGGAGATACGCAGTATTTT.

V gene TRBV19 combines with J gene TRBJ1-5, with D unclear. CDR3 size: 16 residues. Germline loops: CDR1 LNHDA, CDR2 SQIVND (reference sequence). V lost 1 base to trimming and J lost 3 bases, with 13 bases between them. CDR3: CASSIARGFFNQPQHF. The CDR3 DNA follows: TGTGCCAGTAGTATAGCCCGAGGATTTTTCAATCAGCCCCAGCATTTT.

The chain employs TRBV7-9 and TRBJ1-6; possible D gene TRBD1, 6 bases. Per the germline V gene, CDR1 is SEHNR and CDR2 is FQNEAQ (reference sequence). CDR3 length: 15 amino acids. Trimming took off 5 bases at V and 2 bases at J, with 10 bases between the two ends. The CDR3 DNA follows: TGTGCCAGCAGCGCCCCAGGGGCCTATAATTCACCCCTCCACTTT. Translating it yields CASSAPGAYNSPLHF.

This clone was found once. J is TRBJ1-2 and V is TRBV28; 7 bases align to TRBD1. The trim removed 6 bases at V and 8 bases at J, leaving 12 bases unmatched. Germline V lookup: CDR1 MDHEN, CDR2 SYDVKM. There are 14 residues in the CDR3. The CDR3 loop reads CASSQKGAPVGYTF. The CDR3 DNA reads TGTGCCAGCAGCCAAAAGGGGGCGCCCGTGGGCTACACCTTC.

The genes are TRBV5-1 and TRBJ2-7; weak D call: TRBD1 (6 bases). Looked up from germline, CDR1 is SGHRS and CDR2 is YFSETQ. The CDR3 runs to 15 residues. Trimming cost V 0 bases and J 0 bases, with 10 bases left between them. The CDR3 nucleotides read TGCGCCAGCAGCTTGGCGGCAGGGGTCTCCTACGAGCAGTACTTC. Encoded protein: CASSLAAGVSYEQYF.

The chain has TRBV25-1 and TRBJ1-1; D is unresolved. The CDR3 runs 13 residues. The V end was cut by 3 bases, the J end by 10 bases, with 15 bases between. The germline CDR1 and CDR2 sequences are MGHDK and SYGVNS. The CDR3 DNA reads as TGTGCCAGCAGTGACGCCACCCCGGTCCGAGCTTTCTTT. Translating gives CASSDATPVRAFF. The full variable domain, with the rest looked up from reference TRBV25-1 and TRBJ1-1, is EADIYQTPRYLVIGTGKKITLECSQTMGHDKMYWYQQDPGMELHLIHYSYGVNSTEKGDLSSESTVSRIRTEHFPLTLESARPSHTSQYLCASSDATPVRAFFGQGTRLTVV.

A single count supports this clone. This chain links TRBV28 with TRBJ1-1; tentatively, D is TRBD1 (6 bases). The CDR3 has 15 amino acids. Germline loops: CDR1 MDHEN, CDR2 SYDVKM. The germline V and J ends were trimmed by 6 bases and 5 bases, with 19 bases remaining between them. CDR3 sequence: CASRVTSGGGTEAFF. For the CDR3, the DNA is TGTGCCAGCAGGGTTACATCGGGGGGCGGGACTGAAGCTTTCTTT.

J is TRBJ2-2 and V is TRBV11-3, with unresolved D. The CDR3 spans 11 residues. Between the trimmed V and J ends, which lost 0 bases and 13 bases, there was a span of 6 bases. CDR1 and CDR2 (germline): SGHNT, YENEEA. CDR3 sequence (DNA): TGTGCCAGCAGCTTAGACTCGAGGCTGTTTTTT. This translates into CASSLDSRLFF.

This chain joins TRBV18 and TRBJ1-3, with 8 bases fitting TRBD1. This CDR3 contains 15 residues. The V segment lost 6 bases and the J segment 0 bases; nucleotides outside the gene matches: 4. Germline V CDR1 and CDR2: KGHSH, LQKENI. CDR3 in amino acids: CASSPDRASGNTIYF. The DNA for the CDR3 is TGTGCCAGCTCCCCGGACAGGGCCTCTGGAAACACCATATATTTT.